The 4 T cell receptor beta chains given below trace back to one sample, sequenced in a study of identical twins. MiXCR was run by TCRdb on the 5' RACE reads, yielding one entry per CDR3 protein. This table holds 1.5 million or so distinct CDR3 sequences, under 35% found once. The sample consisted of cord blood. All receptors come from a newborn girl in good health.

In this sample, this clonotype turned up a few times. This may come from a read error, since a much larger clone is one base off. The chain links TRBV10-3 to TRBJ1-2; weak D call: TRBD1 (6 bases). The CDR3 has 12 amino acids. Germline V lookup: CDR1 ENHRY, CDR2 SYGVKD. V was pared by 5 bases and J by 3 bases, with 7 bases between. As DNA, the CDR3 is TGTGCCATCAGTAACAGGGACTATGGCTACACCTTC. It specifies CAISNRDYGYTF.

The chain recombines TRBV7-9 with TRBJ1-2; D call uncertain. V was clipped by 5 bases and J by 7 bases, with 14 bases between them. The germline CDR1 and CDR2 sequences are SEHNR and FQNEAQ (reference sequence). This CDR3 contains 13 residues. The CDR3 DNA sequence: TGTGCCAGCAGCGTCCCTCCGGGCGGTGGCTACACCTTC. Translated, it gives CASSVPPGGGYTF.

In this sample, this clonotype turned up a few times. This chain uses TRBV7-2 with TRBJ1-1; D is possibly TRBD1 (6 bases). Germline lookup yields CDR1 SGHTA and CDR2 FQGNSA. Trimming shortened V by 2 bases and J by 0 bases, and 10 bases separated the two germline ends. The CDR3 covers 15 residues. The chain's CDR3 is CASSLSGALNTEAFF. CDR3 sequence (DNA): TGTGCCAGCAGCTTATCAGGGGCGCTGAACACTGAAGCTTTCTTT. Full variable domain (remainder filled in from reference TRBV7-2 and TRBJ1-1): GAGVSQSPSNKVTEKGKDVELRCDPISGHTALYWYRQSLGQGLEFLIYFQGNSAPDKSGLPSDRFSAERTGGSVSTLTIQRTQQEDSAVYLCASSLSGALNTEAFFGQGTRLTVV.

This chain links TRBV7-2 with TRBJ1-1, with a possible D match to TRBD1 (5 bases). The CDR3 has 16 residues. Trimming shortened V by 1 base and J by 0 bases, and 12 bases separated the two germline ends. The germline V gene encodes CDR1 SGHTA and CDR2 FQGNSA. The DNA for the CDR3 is TGTGCCAGCAGCTTAGAAGTGGGACGGATGAACACTGAAGCTTTCTTT. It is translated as CASSLEVGRMNTEAFF.